The 8 T cell receptor beta chains below all came from one sample that was sequenced in a study of shared clonotypes between healthy human individuals (dated by TCRdb to the early 2020s). The library relied on the immunoSEQ multiplex PCR assay. Held by TCRdb, this immuneACCESS table contains in-frame sequences only and omits some clones. Under half of the omission traces to an unresolved V gene where checked; the cause of the rest is unknown. A total of 2 million to 3 million clones appear in this sample, approximately 93% of them only once. The ten top clones hold 0.35% to 0.45% of the sample. The sample taken for sequencing was naive CD4+ T cells from PBMCs. This specimen's cell subset or site label, per the study, means: CD45RA+ positively selected. These receptors were obtained from a man aged 18 to 30 in good health. Some clones in this sample may be carry-over from other donors' samples.

This clone has only one observation. Different DNA sequences within this sample yield the same CDR3. V and J are TRBV18 and TRBJ1-1, with D tentatively TRBD1 (5 bases). CDR1 is KGHSH, CDR2 LQKENI, per germline. Trimming left V 6 bases short and J 0 bases short, with 8 bases between. The CDR3 has 13 residues. Here the CDR3 DNA reads TGTGCCAGCTCCCCGGACATGAACACTGAAGCTTTCTTT. Residues: CASSPDMNTEAFF.

The rearrangement links TRBV7-8 to TRBJ2-3, with 10 bases identical to TRBD2. Germline V gives CDR1 SGHVS, CDR2 FQNEAQ. The junction had 12 bases not matched to a gene; V was cut back by 5 bases and J by 1 base. The CDR3 covers 18 residues. The CDR3 sequence: CASSLAPLAGVGTDTQYF. CDR3 DNA: TGTGCCAGCAGCCTCGCGCCCCTAGCGGGAGTTGGCACAGATACGCAGTATTTT. Full variable domain (missing parts from reference TRBV7-8 and TRBJ2-3): GAGVSQSPRYKVAKRGQDVALRCDPISGHVSLFWYQQALGQGPEFLTYFQNEAQLDKSGLPSDRFFAERPEGSVSTLKIQRTQQEDSAVYLCASSLAPLAGVGTDTQYFGPGTRLTVL.

V usage is TRBV5-1 and J usage is TRBJ1-6, with a possible D match to TRBD1 (6 bases). This CDR3 has 14 amino acids. The V and J ends lost 1 base and 8 bases respectively, with 10 bases between them. Germline CDR1 SGHRS, CDR2 YFSETQ. CDR3 coding DNA: TGCGCCAGCAGCTTGCTACAGGGTGATTCACCCCTCCACTTT. This sequence encodes CASSLLQGDSPLHF.

The chain couples TRBV6-5 to TRBJ2-1, with TRBD2 matching over 10 bases. The length of the CDR3 is 15 residues. V lost 8 bases to trimming and J lost 2 bases; unmatched junction nucleotides: 6. CDR1 and CDR2 (germline): MNHEY, SVGAGI. This chain's CDR3 is CASGVTSGAYNEQFF. In DNA, the CDR3 is TGTGCCAGCGGGGTAACTAGCGGGGCCTACAATGAGCAGTTCTTC.

CDR3 residues: CASSPIIRSTDTQYF. CDR3 DNA sequence: TGTGCCAGCAGCCCTATTATTCGTAGCACAGATACGCAGTATTTT. This chain connects TRBV2 to TRBJ2-3; D remains unclear. CDR1 SNHLY and CDR2 FYNNEI come from the germline V gene. The length of the CDR3 is 15 residues. Trimming pared 6 bases from V and 0 bases from J, leaving 13 bases between.

About this clone: Other DNA sequences in the sample encode the same CDR3. V and J are TRBV28 and TRBJ2-7, with 7 bases identical to TRBD1. The V gene end was trimmed by 5 bases and the J gene end by 6 bases; junction bases not matched to a gene: 4. Germline CDR1 and CDR2: MDHEN and SYDVKM. CDR3 length: 12 residues. The CDR3, as DNA: TGTGCCAGCAGTCCGACAGGGCGCGAGCAGTACTTC. Translated: CASSPTGREQYF.

CDR3 region: CASSWGTATEAFF. The CDR3 DNA reads TGTGCCAGCAGCTGGGGGACAGCTACTGAAGCTTTCTTT. V usage is TRBV7-2 and J usage is TRBJ1-1, with 7 bases identical to TRBD1. J gave up 5 bases and V 4 bases, and 4 bases lay outside the gene matches. In germline, CDR1 is SGHTA, CDR2 FQGNSA. The CDR3 loop spans 13 amino acids.

The rearrangement links TRBV25-1 to TRBJ2-2; 7 positions agree with TRBD2. V trimming: 6 bases; J trimming: 5 bases; junction bases outside the gene matches: 0. The germline V gene encodes CDR1 MGHDK and CDR2 SYGVNS. CDR3 length: 12 amino acids. The CDR3 coding sequence is TGTGCCAGCAGGGGGGGGACCGGGGAGCTGTTTTTT. Translation: CASRGGTGELFF.